This T cell receptor (beta chain) was retrieved from a study of T-cell memory formation after mild COVID-19 (dated by TCRdb to the early 2020s). For the wider study: TCR sequence clusters from the two donors were found to be largely donor specific. T-cell clones expanding and contracting after mild COVID-19 in two donors were tracked by longitudinal TCRalpha and TCRbeta repertoire sequencing. Two young, previously healthy adult volunteers made up the cohort, one male and one female. Broad study findings and their caveats: SARS-CoV-2 specificity was not confirmed for the second-wave clones peaking on day 37. Only two mild cases were covered by the study, and larger cohorts that include severe cases with pre-infection samples were considered necessary. Clones contracting from day 15 to 85 had balanced CD4/CD8 phenotypes, while a second wave expanding from day 15 to 37 was biased towards CD4+. Contracting CD4+ clones turned up mainly in the CM and EM memory subsets, whereas EMRA was where CD8+ clones were enriched. The detection of some responding clones in pre-infection memory suggests that pre-existing cross-reactive memory T cells joined the SARS-CoV-2 response.

PBMCs were isolated by Ficoll-Paque density gradient centrifugation. Sequencing instrument: Illumina NovaSeq 6000. Using 5'RACE with constant-segment primers, TCRalpha and TCRbeta cDNA libraries were constructed, with sample barcodes and unique molecular identifiers added in the process. Trizol reagent was used to extract RNA from every sample. The libraries were amplified in two PCR steps, and the second step added a second sample barcode and Illumina TruSeq adapters. Sequencing of the libraries was done on an Illumina NovaSeq, producing 2 x 150 bp paired-end reads. The authors' pipeline ran thus. Demultiplexing of reads and collapsing into UMI-guided consensus sequences were performed with migec v1.2.7. Using mixcr v2.1.11, UMI consensuses were aligned to TRA and TRB V and J templates and then assembled into clonotypes. Clonotypes were classified as expanded or contracted when called significant by both edgeR and NoisET, with noise models trained on biological replicates. For edgeR calls, the cutoffs were a false discovery rate-adjusted p below 0.01 and a log2 fold-change threshold of 1. PCA with hierarchical clustering of max-normalized trajectories of the 1000 most abundant clonotypes was used as exploratory dynamics analysis. Separately sequenced CD4+ and CD8+ repertoires were used to assign a CD4 or CD8 phenotype to each responding clone. The raw public data were reprocessed by TCRdb itself: fastp quality trimming at Q25, MiXCR clonotype calling, in-frame beta chains only. All rows with the same CDR3 protein become a single entry with the most common DNA and genes. The V and J calls and clone size are TCRdb's, not the authors'. The table for this sample lists 300,000 to 350,000 distinct CDR3 sequences; roughly an eighth of them were counted only once. Under 25% of the sample rests with the top ten.

This clonotype was seen many times. Its recognized antigen is unknown. Base qualities are not provided; no much larger clone lies one nucleotide away. CDR1 and CDR2, per the germline V gene, are SGHDN and FVKESK. The CDR3, from cysteine to phenylalanine, totals 15 residues. Of the read, only the CDR3 DNA is kept; its 45 bases are in frame from base 1. Ends trimmed: V by 5 bases, J by 4 bases; bases unmatched to a gene: 10. Source material: PBMCs or a T cell subset sorted from them (not recorded which). The sequence was obtained from a man younger than 35 who had mild COVID-19 (a few samples of this study predate the infection). The sample titles of this study are shuffled in the database, so cell type and time point are left out; the donor was told from shared clones. This receptor chain uses TRBV14 and TRBJ2-7; TRBD1 fits 8 bases in the junction. The CDR3 reads as follows: CASSSARGQGYEQYF. The sequence in DNA is TGTGCCAGCAGCTCTGCTCGAGGACAGGGTTACGAGCAGTACTTC.